These 30 T cell receptor beta chains were sequenced from one sample in a study of OX40 agonist ivuxolimab in advanced cancers. Data came from immunoSEQ multiplex PCR; TCRdb stores just in-frame clones and leaves some out. The repertoire has about 26,000 clones, more than 80% of them found once; the top ten carry around 32%. This specimen consisted of CD4+ or CD8+ T cells sorted from blood, obtained in a trial of the OX40 agonist ivuxolimab. The receptor source for this set is an adult with an advanced solid tumor such as melanoma, head and neck, liver or kidney cancer.

J is TRBJ2-2 and V is TRBV7-5; the D segment call TRBD1 is taken from the table without a DNA check. TRBV7-5 is a listed pseudogene. The CDR3 contains 17 residues. CDR3 amino acids: CASSLGSRQGNTGELFF. In nucleotides, the CDR3 is TGTGCCAGCAGCTTAGGATCCCGACAGGGAAACACCGGGGAGCTGTTTTTT.

The chain couples TRBV19 to TRBJ1-6, with D tentatively TRBD1 (5 bases). Germline CDR1 and CDR2: LNHDA and SQIVND (reference sequence). This CDR3 is 15 amino acids long. With 7 bases removed from V and 4 bases from J, the gap between germline ends came to 14 bases. CDR3 nucleotide sequence: TGTGCCAGTAAGGAGAGGGGCGATTATAATTCACCCCTCCACTTT. Its translation is CASKERGDYNSPLHF.

CDR3 in amino acids: CASAQGTLSYEQYF. The CDR3 DNA reads TGTGCCAGCGCACAGGGGACGCTGTCCTACGAGCAGTACTTC. The chain uses TRBV19 and TRBJ2-7; 7 bases align to TRBD1. This CDR3 comprises 14 residues. Germline V gives CDR1 LNHDA, CDR2 SQIVND (reference sequence). J lost 1 base, V lost 9 bases, and 9 bases had no gene match.

The chain links TRBV9 to TRBJ1-3; D gene unclear. Germline CDR1 SGDLS, CDR2 YYNGEE. Trimming took 4 bases from V and 0 from J, leaving 17 bases between them. The CDR3 sequence is 17 residues long. This CDR3 is CASSITDGPYSGNTIYF. Written as DNA, the CDR3 is TGTGCCAGCAGCATTACTGATGGGCCTTACTCTGGAAACACCATATATTTT.

The gene calls are TRBV18 and TRBJ2-1, with D possibly matching TRBD1 (6 bases). The CDR3 covers 14 residues. The germline CDR1 and CDR2 sequences are KGHSH and LQKENI. Trimming took off 6 bases at V and 10 bases at J, with 19 bases between the two ends. The CDR3 sequence is CASSPPGPGDEQFF. CDR3 DNA sequence: TGTGCCAGCTCTCCCCCGGGCCCAGGGGACGAGCAGTTCTTC.

The J gene is TRBJ2-7, the V gene TRBV9; 9 nucleotides align to TRBD2. CDR1 SGDLS and CDR2 YYNGEE come from the germline V gene. V shed 7 bases, J shed 5 bases, and the junction held 7 bases outside the gene matches. This CDR3 comprises 13 residues. CDR3 in DNA: TGTGCCAGCTCGGTAGCGGGAGACGACGAGCAGTACTTC. Its translation is CASSVAGDDEQYF.

The rearrangement links TRBV4-3 to TRBJ2-2; 7 bases are shared with TRBD1. Trimming at V came to 0 bases and at J to 3 bases, leaving 10 bases not matched to a gene. CDR1 and CDR2 from the germline V gene are LGHNA and YSLEER. The CDR3 runs to 18 residues. This chain's CDR3 is CASSQDPLDRDHTGELFF. The CDR3 DNA follows: TGCGCCAGCAGCCAAGATCCCCTCGACAGGGACCACACCGGGGAGCTGTTTTTT.

This clone came up once. The CDR3 coding sequence is TGTGCCATCAGGCCGCCAGGGGAAGCCTACGAGCAGTACTTC. Its protein is CAIRPPGEAYEQYF. The V gene is TRBV10-3, the J gene TRBJ2-7; D is perhaps TRBD1 (6 bases). CDR1 and CDR2 (germline): ENHRY, SYGVKD. CDR3 size: 14 residues. Trimming shortened V by 6 bases and J by 2 bases, and 14 bases separated the two germline ends.

The genes are TRBV5-6 and TRBJ2-5; TRBD2 matches at 7 bases. Germline-derived CDR1 and CDR2 are SGHDT and YYEEEE. The CDR3 length is 17 residues. V shed 2 bases, J shed 5 bases, and the junction held 15 bases outside the gene matches. CDR3 amino acids: CASSLWASGGAGETQYF. The CDR3 region has the DNA TGTGCCAGCAGCTTATGGGCTAGCGGAGGCGCCGGTGAGACCCAGTACTTC.

V is TRBV9 and J is TRBJ2-1; the D call may be TRBD1 or TRBD2 (7 bases each). CDR1 and CDR2 (germline): SGDLS, YYNGEE. The CDR3 is 12 residues long. V lost 6 bases and J 7 bases, leaving 11 bases between the germline ends. The CDR3 region is CASTQGGNEQFF. CDR3 nucleotides: TGTGCCAGCACTCAGGGGGGGAATGAGCAGTTCTTC. Full variable domain (missing parts from reference TRBV9 and TRBJ2-1): DSGVTQTPKHLITATGQRVTLRCSPRSGDLSVYWYQQSLDQGLQFLIQYYNGEERAKGNILERFSAQQFPDLHSELNLSSLELGDSALYFCASTQGGNEQFFGPGTRLTVL.

This clone has only one observation. The rearrangement uses TRBV7-9 and TRBJ1-5; possibly TRBD1 for D (5 bases). The germline V gene has CDR1 SEHNR and CDR2 FQNEAQ (reference sequence). The CDR3 spans 15 residues. V was clipped by 5 bases and J by 6 bases, with 17 bases between them. In nucleotides, the CDR3 is TGTGCCAGCAGCCTTTCGCGGGTAGGGGCTCAGCCCCAGCATTTT. This sequence encodes CASSLSRVGAQPQHF.

This sequence joins TRBV7-8 and TRBJ1-3; D may be TRBD1 (5 bases). The germline CDR1 and CDR2 sequences are SGHVS and FQNEAQ. The CDR3 is made up of 17 amino acids. V was shortened by 0 bases and J by 0 bases, with 12 bases between the two germline ends. This CDR3 reads CASSLALWGISGNTIYF. The CDR3, as DNA: TGTGCCAGCAGCTTAGCGCTTTGGGGCATCTCTGGAAACACCATATATTTT.

On this clone itself: The identical CDR3 is also encoded by other nucleotide sequences in the sample. The V call is TRBV19, the J call TRBJ2-7; D is ambiguous. In germline, CDR1 is LNHDA, CDR2 SQIVND (reference sequence). The CDR3 runs 14 residues. The V end lost 3 bases, the J end lost 0 bases, and 9 bases lay between the germline ends. DNA for the CDR3: TGTGCCAGTAGTATTGCCCCCTACTCCTACGAGCAGTACTTC. Its protein is CASSIAPYSYEQYF.

The CDR3 loop reads CASSPRTGEQYF. In DNA, the CDR3 is TGTGCCAGCAGCCCTAGGACAGGCGAGCAGTACTTC. V usage is TRBV7-9 and J usage is TRBJ2-7, with 7 nucleotides matching TRBD1. The germline gives CDR1 SEHNR, CDR2 FQNEAQ (reference sequence). The CDR3 contains 12 residues. Trimming at V came to 5 bases and at J to 6 bases, leaving 4 bases not matched to a gene.

Only one count was recorded for this clone. The V gene is TRBV5-5, the J gene TRBJ2-3; 9 nucleotides line up with TRBD1. The trim removed 4 bases at V and 6 bases at J, leaving 9 bases unmatched. CDR1 is SGHKS, CDR2 YYEKEE, per germline (reference sequence). The CDR3 is 15 residues long. The CDR3 region has the DNA TGTGCCAGCAGCCGGGAACACAGGGGGCGCGATACGCAGTATTTT. Translated, it gives CASSREHRGRDTQYF.

The V call is TRBV27, the J call TRBJ2-5; 9 positions match TRBD1. Germline values: CDR1 MNHEY, CDR2 SMNVEV (reference sequence). Trimming removed 5 bases from V and 2 bases from J; junction bases left unmatched: 3. CDR3 size: 14 residues. This chain's CDR3 is CASSTDRGQETQYF. As DNA, the CDR3 is TGTGCCAGCAGTACAGACAGGGGGCAAGAGACCCAGTACTTC.

The CDR3 DNA reads TGTGCCAGCAGTTTTTCCCCGAGGACTAGCGGGAGCCGTCGAGAGACCCAGTACTTC. Protein product: CASSFSPRTSGSRRETQYF. The V gene is TRBV28, the J gene TRBJ2-5; 13 bases agree with TRBD2. Germline V gene sequence: CDR1 MDHEN, CDR2 SYDVKM. With 3 bases clipped from V and 4 bases from J, the junction kept 14 bases outside the gene matches. This CDR3 is 19 amino acids long.

In the case of this clone: One end of the junction varies from germline; a read error may be responsible. This chain uses TRBV5-1 with TRBJ2-7; D remains unclear. Germline V CDR1 and CDR2: SGHRS, YFSETQ. The CDR3 has 16 amino acids. CDR3 sequence (DNA): TGCGCCAGCAGTATTTACCCATCCGGCGCATCCTACGGGCAGTACTTC. Translated: CASSIYPSGASYGQYF.

This clone was observed a handful of times. The genes are TRBV14 and TRBJ2-7; possibly TRBD2 for D (5 bases). Germline V gene sequence: CDR1 SGHDN, CDR2 FVKESK. Trimming removed 0 bases from V and 7 bases from J, with 16 bases in between. The CDR3 has 15 residues. In DNA form, the CDR3 reads TGTGCCAGCAGCCAAGAGGTGGGAGTCCTTTTAGAGCAGTACTTC. It translates to CASSQEVGVLLEQYF.

This rearrangement joins TRBV13 to TRBJ2-7; 7 nucleotides agree with TRBD1. Per the germline V gene, CDR1 is PRHDT and CDR2 is FYEKMQ (reference sequence). The CDR3 runs 15 residues. The trim removed 5 bases at V and 1 base at J, leaving 8 bases unmatched. CDR3 protein: CASSPTRQGSYEQYF. DNA for the CDR3: TGTGCCAGCAGCCCAACTCGACAGGGTTCCTACGAGCAGTACTTC.

The chain combines TRBV6-1 with TRBJ1-5; 8 bases match TRBD1. CDR3 length equals 17 residues. J lost 5 bases, V lost 2 bases, and 11 bases had no gene match. The V gene's germline CDR1 is MNHNS and CDR2 SASEGT. The CDR3 sequence: CASSESQWTGTHQPQHF. In nucleotides, the CDR3 is TGTGCCAGCAGTGAATCGCAATGGACAGGGACCCATCAGCCCCAGCATTTT.

The chain employs TRBV19 and TRBJ1-5; 10 positions agree with TRBD1. The CDR3 consists of 15 residues. Germline assignment: CDR1 LNHDA and CDR2 SQIVND (reference sequence). V lost 3 bases, J lost 1 base, and 0 bases stayed unmatched. The DNA of the CDR3 is TGTGCCAGTAGTATGGACAGGGGGAGCAATCAGCCCCAGCATTTT. Its translation is CASSMDRGSNQPQHF.

The chain employs TRBV9 and TRBJ1-2; TRBD1 might be the D (6 bases). The V and J ends lost 6 bases and 7 bases respectively, with 16 bases between them. Germline-derived CDR1 and CDR2 are SGDLS and YYNGEE. This CDR3 comprises 13 residues. CDR3 in DNA: TGTGCCAGCACCTCTCCCCCAGGGGTTGGCTACACCTTC. Translation gives CASTSPPGVGYTF.

The chain uses TRBV19 and TRBJ2-1; D not certain. The CDR3 loop spans 15 amino acids. V gave up 0 bases and J gave up 3 bases, with 9 bases separating them. Per the germline V gene, CDR1 is LNHDA and CDR2 is SQIVND (reference sequence). CDR3 DNA: TGTGCCAGTAGTATAGATCTATCGGGCTACAATGAGCAGTTCTTC. Its protein product is CASSIDLSGYNEQFF.

The CDR3 loop is CASSLEGVRSSYEQYF. As DNA, the CDR3 is TGCGCCAGCAGCTTGGAGGGCGTCAGGAGCTCCTACGAGCAGTACTTC. The chain has TRBV5-1 and TRBJ2-7; D is unresolved. Trimming removed 0 bases from V and 0 bases from J, with 13 bases in between. The CDR3 is 16 amino acids. In germline, CDR1 is SGHRS, CDR2 YFSETQ.

The chain carries TRBV5-6 and TRBJ2-7; no reliable D call. The CDR3 runs to 15 residues. Per the germline V gene, CDR1 is SGHDT and CDR2 is YYEEEE. The V end lost 2 bases, the J end lost 2 bases, and 14 bases lay between the germline ends. Here the CDR3 reads CASSLMGGHPYEQYF. The CDR3 coding sequence is TGTGCCAGCAGCTTAATGGGTGGCCACCCCTACGAGCAGTACTTC. The full variable domain, rest sourced from reference TRBV5-6 and TRBJ2-7, is DAGVTQSPTHLIKTRGQQVTLRCSPKSGHDTVSWYQQALGQGPQFIFQYYEEEERQRGNFPDRFSGHQFPNYSSELNVNALLLGDSALYLCASSLMGGHPYEQYFGPGTRLTVT.

This clone was detected a few times. Other DNA sequences in this specimen translate into the identical CDR3. This rearrangement joins TRBV25-1 to TRBJ2-1, with D tentatively TRBD2 (6 bases). V was trimmed by 0 bases and J by 2 bases, leaving 8 bases between them. The V gene's germline CDR1 is MGHDK and CDR2 SYGVNS. CDR3 length: 15 amino acids. This chain's CDR3 is CASSEYGGAYNEQFF. CDR3 coding DNA: TGTGCCAGCAGTGAATATGGAGGGGCCTACAATGAGCAGTTCTTC.

The chain has TRBV28 and TRBJ2-7; 7 bases are shared with TRBD2. Per germline, CDR1 MDHEN and CDR2 SYDVKM. Losses at the gene ends were 8 bases for V and 3 bases for J; bases not matched to a gene: 4. CDR3 length equals 12 residues. The CDR3 bases are TGTGCCAGCCAGCGGGATTTCTACGAGCAGTACTTC. Its protein product is CASQRDFYEQYF.

The table lists this clone with a count of one. The gene calls are TRBV5-1 and TRBJ2-3; D possibly corresponds to TRBD2 (6 bases). Germline values: CDR1 SGHRS, CDR2 YFSETQ. Trimming removed 4 bases at V and 2 bases at J, with 11 bases between. This CDR3 has 14 residues. The CDR3 is CASSLGLNTDTQYF. CDR3 DNA sequence: TGCGCCAGCAGCCTGGGACTGAACACAGATACGCAGTATTTT.

This clone was picked up one time. V usage is TRBV9 and J usage is TRBJ2-3; 10 nucleotides align to TRBD2. The CDR3 is 17 residues long. V lost 4 bases to trimming and J lost 9 bases; unmatched junction nucleotides: 17. Germline V gives CDR1 SGDLS, CDR2 YYNGEE. DNA of the CDR3: TGTGCCAGCAGCCCCCCCCTAGCGGGGGCGCCAGGATTAACGCAGTATTTT. Amino acid sequence: CASSPPLAGAPGLTQYF.